This T cell receptor beta chain was sequenced in a study of beta chain features in type 1 diabetes. Study-wide results and limits: VDJ junctions from patients with type 1 diabetes contained fewer insertions and more deletions. For patients, the naive, central memory and Treg TCRB repertoires appeared more alike than for healthy donors.

Trimming took off 4 bases at V and 8 bases at J, with 6 bases between the two ends. CDR3 length: 12 residues. Germline V gives CDR1 MDHEN, CDR2 SYDVKM. Expressed TCRB transcripts were sequenced because the isolated RNA had all been reverse transcribed beforehand. TCRdb's copy holds only in-frame clones and misses some; the assay was immunoSEQ multiplex PCR. The profile shows over 300,000 clones, 7% to 9% of them singletons. Only a few counts were recorded for this clone. Its antigen is unidentified. This chain uses TRBV28 with TRBJ1-6; D is uncertain. The sequenced material came from central memory CD4+ T cells from blood. The sequence was collected from a woman younger than 30 in good health. The CDR3 nucleotides read TGTGCCAGCAGTTACCTGGATTCACCCCTCCACTTT. It is translated as CASSYLDSPLHF.